The rows below give T cell receptor beta chains drawn from one sample of a study of T-cell memory formation after mild COVID-19. MiXCR was run by TCRdb on the 5' RACE reads, yielding one entry per CDR3 protein. In the table there are under 600,000 distinct CDR3 sequences, about 22% of which are singletons. The sequencing input was PBMCs or a T cell subset sorted from them (not recorded which). These receptors all come from an adult woman who had mild COVID-19 (a few samples of this study predate the infection). Cell type and time point are not known. The CDR3 runs from the conserved cysteine through the conserved F or W. A D gene is named only where the DNA matches it firmly. The listing skips clone size in some rows; elsewhere it reads once, few, many or a size class.

abundance	v_gene	j_gene	d_gene	CDR3aa	CDR3nt
-	TRBV12-3/TRBV12-4	TRBJ2-3	TRBD2	CASSFIPSSGRSTDTQYF	TGTGCCAGCAGTTTTATTCCCAGTAGCGGGAGGTCCACAGATACGCAGTATTTT
-	TRBV12-3/TRBV12-4	TRBJ2-1	-	CASATSRSYNEQFF	TGTGCCAGTGCTACTAGTCGTTCCTACAATGAGCAGTTCTTC
many	TRBV15	TRBJ2-7	-	CATSREGPYEQYF	TGTGCCACCAGCAGAGAGGGGCCCTACGAGCAGTACTTC
-	TRBV12-3/TRBV12-4	TRBJ2-1	TRBD2	CASILTSGGARSYNEQFF	TGTGCCAGCATCCTGACTAGCGGGGGGGCCCGCTCCTACAATGAGCAGTTCTTC
-	TRBV4-1	TRBJ2-1	TRBD2	CASSQRLSGGPYNEQFF	TGCGCCAGCAGCCAACGCCTTAGCGGGGGGCCTTACAATGAGCAGTTCTTC
-	TRBV7-9	TRBJ1-5	TRBD1	CASNAGQGRNQPQHF	TGTGCCAGCAACGCGGGACAGGGGCGAAATCAGCCCCAGCATTTT
-	TRBV7-9	TRBJ2-7	TRBD1	CASTFRPPGTGIYEQYF	TGTGCCAGCACCTTTAGGCCCCCCGGGACAGGGATATACGAGCAGTACTTC
few	TRBV5-1	TRBJ2-1	-	CASSLGTRGNEQFF	TGCGCCAGCAGCTTGGGGACTAGGGGGAATGAGCAGTTCTTC
few	TRBV20-1	TRBJ2-1	-	CSARQLYNEQFF	TGCAGTGCAAGACAGCTATACAATGAGCAGTTCTTC
few	TRBV4-3	TRBJ1-5	-	CASSQDWSQSQPQHF	TGCGCCAGCAGCCAAGATTGGAGTCAAAGTCAGCCCCAGCATTTT
-	TRBV6-1	TRBJ2-1	-	CASSEGPERATTQFF	TGTGCCAGCAGTGAAGGTCCAGAGCGGGCCACCACCCAGTTCTTC
few	TRBV24-1	TRBJ2-1	-	CATQLSGQQFF	TGTGCCACCCAGCTAAGCGGGCAACAGTTCTTC
-	TRBV6-5	TRBJ2-1	TRBD2	CASRPGLAGVFYNEQFF	TGTGCCAGCAGACCGGGACTAGCGGGAGTCTTCTACAATGAGCAGTTCTTC
-	TRBV3-1	TRBJ1-4	-	CASSPTGSRGNEKLFF	TGTGCCAGCAGCCCCACAGGGTCCAGAGGAAATGAAAAACTGTTTTTT
few	TRBV21-1	TRBJ2-5	-	CASKVPPTRSGLQETQYF	TGTGCCAGCAAAGTGCCCCCCACCAGGTCGGGCCTCCAAGAGACCCAGTACTTC
-	TRBV3-1	TRBJ2-7	TRBD1	CASTQSPGTGTMQYF	TGTGCCAGCACCCAGAGCCCCGGGACAGGGACTATGCAGTACTTC
-	TRBV12-3/TRBV12-4	TRBJ2-7	-	CASSFASRAGATYEQYF	TGTGCCAGCAGTTTCGCAAGTCGGGCAGGAGCCACCTACGAGCAGTACTTC
-	TRBV4-3	TRBJ1-4	TRBD1	CASSDRQGAGFNEKLFF	TGCGCCAGCAGCGACCGACAGGGGGCCGGGTTTAATGAAAAACTGTTTTTT
-	TRBV13	TRBJ2-1	TRBD2	CASSPLGTSPTNEQFF	TGTGCCAGCAGCCCGTTAGGGACTAGCCCCACCAATGAGCAGTTCTTC
few	TRBV4-1	TRBJ2-3	-	CASSQKIGTDTQYF	TGCGCCAGCAGCCAAAAGATAGGTACAGATACGCAGTATTTT
-	TRBV27	TRBJ2-2	TRBD2	CASMMAGVLIGELFF	TGTGCCAGCATGATGGCGGGAGTACTCATCGGGGAGCTGTTTTTT
-	TRBV3-1	TRBJ2-5	TRBD2	CASSRQRGQETQYF	TGTGCCAGCAGCCGTCAGCGGGGGCAAGAGACCCAGTACTTC
-	TRBV3-1	TRBJ2-2	-	CASSQDRGRATGELFF	TGTGCCAGCAGCCAAGATCGAGGCAGGGCGACCGGGGAGCTGTTTTTT
-	TRBV20-1	TRBJ1-5	TRBD1	CSAIPGGSYSNQPQHF	TGCAGTGCTATTCCAGGGGGCAGCTATAGCAATCAGCCCCAGCATTTT
few	TRBV7-9	TRBJ2-3	-	CASSLEGYTDTQYF	TGTGCCAGCAGCTTAGAAGGGTACACAGATACGCAGTATTTT
-	TRBV7-8	TRBJ2-1	-	CASSLGRLFGHNEQFF	TGTGCCAGCAGCTTAGGGAGGCTATTTGGACACAATGAGCAGTTCTTC
-	TRBV20-1	TRBJ2-6	-	CSARGYSGANVLTF	TGCAGTGCTAGAGGGTACTCTGGGGCCAACGTCCTGACTTTC
few	TRBV6-5	TRBJ2-5	TRBD1	CASSYGTGREETQYF	TGTGCCAGCAGTTACGGGACAGGGAGGGAGGAGACCCAGTACTTC
many	TRBV6-2/TRBV6-3	TRBJ2-7	-	CASSSFLGSSYEQYF	TGTGCCAGCAGTTCTTTCCTGGGCAGCTCCTACGAGCAGTACTTC
-	TRBV6-2/TRBV6-3	TRBJ2-3	-	CASTSTEKITDTQYF	TGTGCCAGCACATCCACAGAGAAAATCACAGATACGCAGTATTTT
few	TRBV10-3	TRBJ1-2	-	CATLGGVAIRGYTF	TGTGCCACCTTAGGGGGAGTAGCTATCCGTGGCTACACCTTC
-	TRBV27	TRBJ1-5	TRBD1	CASSLSPGQGLRNQPQHF	TGTGCCAGCAGTTTATCGCCGGGACAGGGGTTGAGGAATCAGCCCCAGCATTTT
-	TRBV4-1	TRBJ2-7	-	CASSQPTAGSYEQYF	TGCGCCAGCAGCCAACCAACCGCCGGGAGCTACGAGCAGTACTTC
few	TRBV5-1	TRBJ1-2	-	CASSLADVGGYTF	TGCGCCAGCAGCTTGGCAGACGTGGGCGGCTACACCTTC
few	TRBV28	TRBJ2-3	TRBD1	CASSSTGGPSTDTQYF	TGTGCCAGCAGTTCCACAGGGGGTCCTAGCACAGATACGCAGTATTTT
-	TRBV19	TRBJ2-1	TRBD2	CASSLLAGAPYNEQFF	TGTGCCAGTAGTTTACTAGCGGGGGCTCCCTACAATGAGCAGTTCTTC
many	TRBV5-1	TRBJ1-1	-	CASSLVRNSLNTEAFF	TGCGCCAGCAGCTTGGTCAGGAACAGCCTGAACACTGAAGCTTTCTTT
few	TRBV11-2	TRBJ2-1	TRBD2	CASSLVIYRPVSGAVQEGNEQFF	TGTGCCAGCAGCTTAGTTATATACCGTCCCGTTAGCGGGGCCGTTCAAGAGGGCAATGAGCAGTTCTTC
-	TRBV3-1	TRBJ1-1	TRBD1	CASSVGQGVTEAFF	TGTGCCAGCAGCGTAGGACAGGGAGTCACTGAAGCTTTCTTT
-	TRBV12-3/TRBV12-4	TRBJ1-5	-	CASSFGRLPQHF	TGTGCCAGCAGTTTTGGTAGGTTGCCCCAGCATTTT
few	TRBV12-3/TRBV12-4	TRBJ2-1	-	CASRKAGLSYNEQFF	TGTGCCAGCAGAAAAGCGGGCCTCTCCTACAATGAGCAGTTCTTC
few	TRBV27	TRBJ2-1	TRBD1	CASSMGSTGKAYNEQFF	TGTGCCAGCAGTATGGGCTCGACAGGGAAGGCTTACAATGAGCAGTTCTTC
few	TRBV24-1	TRBJ2-5	-	CATSSPSDWTQYF	TGTGCCACCAGTAGCCCTTCTGATTGGACCCAGTACTTC